This entry describes one T cell receptor (beta chain). Trimming at V came to 6 bases and at J to 1 base, leaving 7 bases not matched to a gene. CDR3 length equals 17 residues. Germline V CDR1 and CDR2: LNHDA, SQIVND (reference sequence). Produced via immunoSEQ multiplex PCR; TCRdb's table is partial and in-frame only. The sample has under 100,000 clones, over 70% seen once. This specimen comes from a study of CD8 T cell repertoires and HIV-1 epitope variants. On the study more broadly: Each of Twenty-five Gag and Nef epitope peptides stimulated a separate culture.

The sequence was obtained from a male donor with HIV. The sequencing sample was made of uncultured baseline CD8+ T cells from peripheral blood mononuclear cells (PBMCs). This chain joins TRBV19 and TRBJ2-4, with 12 nucleotides matching TRBD1. CDR3 DNA: TGTGCCAGTAGAACCGCGGGACAGGGGGCGGCCAAAAACATTCAGTACTTC. Translation: CASRTAGQGAAKNIQYF.